This TCR beta chain is drawn from a study of blood T cell repertoires in COVID-19. Assay: immunoSEQ multiplex PCR; the TCRdb copy retains only in-frame clones and omits some. The sample includes around 300,000 clones, 85% to 90% of them seen just once. V was clipped by 4 bases and J by 0 bases, with 16 bases between them. This CDR3 is 16 amino acids long. Germline V gene lookup returns CDR1 GTSNPN and CDR2 SVGIG (reference sequence). This TCR derives from a woman aged 45-65 years with COVID-19, enrolled during active disease. This chain joins TRBV30 and TRBJ2-1; D is unclear. The sequenced sample was peripheral blood. CDR3 amino acids: CAWNQRLASSYNEQFF. CDR3 nucleotide sequence: TGTGCCTGGAACCAGAGACTCGCCAGCTCCTACAATGAGCAGTTCTTC.